The 5 T cell receptor beta chains listed next were all sequenced from one sample in a study of T cells in tuberculosis. Generated by immunoSEQ multiplex PCR, the TCRdb table keeps only in-frame clones and is missing some. In the table there are 25,000 to 30,000 clones, 92% of which are singletons. The time point was: new active TB diagnosis, blood taken before or within 7 days of starting treatment. Sequenced here: PBMCs, sampled at tuberculosis diagnosis. All receptors come from an adult with tuberculosis.

The rearrangement joins TRBV6-6 to TRBJ1-1; D is undetermined. The CDR3 has 16 amino acids. Trimming shortened V by 1 base and J by 1 base, and 13 bases separated the two germline ends. Germline V CDR1 and CDR2: MNHNY, SVGAGI (reference sequence). CDR3 DNA sequence: TGTGCCAGCAGTTACTTTGCGCGCCCTACGAACACTGAAGCTTTCTTT. Translation: CASSYFARPTNTEAFF.

The chain carries TRBV4-1 and TRBJ2-5, with D possibly TRBD2 on 5 matching bases. Trimming left V 4 bases short and J 5 bases short, with 20 bases between. The CDR3 sequence is 16 residues long. Germline values: CDR1 MGHRA, CDR2 YSYEKL. CDR3 amino acids: CASSPPGVAGRETQYF. The CDR3 DNA is TGCGCCAGCAGCCCTCCGGGCGTCGCGGGCAGGGAGACCCAGTACTTC.

The V and J genes are TRBV27 and TRBJ2-7, with TRBD2 as a possible D gene (5 bases). In germline, CDR1 is MNHEY, CDR2 SMNVEV (reference sequence). Trimming stripped 6 bases from V and 0 bases from J, with 12 bases between. The CDR3 is 14 amino acids. The CDR3 spells CASSGVNLSYEQYF. For the CDR3, the DNA is TGTGCCAGCAGCGGGGTTAACCTCTCCTACGAGCAGTACTTC.

Details on this clone: One end of the junction is discordant with germline, which a read error may explain. DNA for the CDR3: TGTGCCAGCGGACAGGGAACCCTAGAGATCCAGTACTTC. It codes for CASGQGTLEIQYF. This sequence joins TRBV25-1 and TRBJ2-5; TRBD1 agrees at 8 bases. This CDR3 has 13 amino acids. Germline CDR1 is MGHDK and CDR2 is SYGVNS.

The chain uses TRBV27 and TRBJ2-2; 8 bases match TRBD1. The CDR3 extends over 14 amino acids. Unmatched junction bases numbered 7, after V lost 6 bases and J lost 7 bases. CDR1 MNHEY and CDR2 SMNVEV come from the germline V gene (reference sequence). The CDR3 region is CASRLRGPDGELFF. The DNA of the CDR3 is TGTGCCAGCAGACTCAGGGGGCCGGACGGGGAGCTGTTTTTT.